This T cell receptor beta chain originates from a study of technical replicates of blood from several donors. Germline loops: CDR1 MDHEN, CDR2 SYDVKM. Trimming left V 7 bases short and J 4 bases short, with 13 bases between. CDR3 length: 13 residues. Produced via immunoSEQ multiplex PCR; TCRdb's table is partial and in-frame only. Among under 80,000 clones listed, roughly 97% were seen once. The chain is built from TRBV28 and TRBJ2-5; D might be TRBD2 (6 bases). The sample taken for sequencing was T cells isolated from PBMCs. This receptor was identified in a human donor in good health. CDR3 nucleotides: TGTGCCAGCAATCTCGGGGGAATAGAGACCCAGTACTTC. This gives the protein CASNLGGIETQYF. The full variable domain, rest sourced from reference TRBV28 and TRBJ2-5, is DVKVTQSSRYLVKRTGEKVFLECVQDMDHENMFWYRQDPGLGLRLIYFSYDVKMKEKGDIPEGYSVSREKKERFSLILESASTNQTSMYLCASNLGGIETQYFGPGTRLLVL.